The present TCR beta chain was sequenced within a study of blood T cell repertoires in COVID-19. Study context: The United States, Italy and Spain supplied acute and convalescent COVID-19 samples. PBMCs, B-cell-depleted T cells, or T cells provided the cDNA or gDNA that made up the material.

This CDR3 region has 12 residues. V lost 5 bases and J 9 bases, leaving 11 bases between the germline ends. In the study's own analysis: Amplification of reference gene primers was used by the study to estimate nucleated cell counts. Libraries were prepared by immunoSEQ multiplex PCR; TCRdb keeps only in-frame clonotypes and omits some of them. V, J and clone size were drawn from that table, and D and trimming were deduced from the DNA. Of some 150,000 clones detected, approximately 85% appear once; the ten largest clones hold approximately 1.1%. The chain combines TRBV12-3 or TRBV12-4 with TRBJ2-1; D is perhaps TRBD2 (6 bases). Sequencing used peripheral blood. The TCR sequence derives from a middle-aged man with acute or convalescent COVID-19. The DNA of the CDR3 is TGTGCCAGCAGTCCCGGGACTGGTGAGCAGTTCTTC. It yields the protein CASSPGTGEQFF.